The rows below give T cell receptor beta chains drawn from one sample of a study of Ad26.COV2.S vaccination and SARS-CoV-2 variants. Sequenced by immunoSEQ multiplex PCR; TCRdb stores in-frame clones only, minus some. Of hundreds of thousands of clones in the sample, roughly 90% were seen once. Sequenced material: peripheral blood, taken in a trial of Ad26.COV2.S vaccine versus placebo. These receptor sequences come from a person between 18 and 60 years old who received the Ad26.COV2.S COVID-19 vaccine or a placebo. The CDR3 runs from the conserved cysteine through the conserved F or W. The order of the fields is V gene, J gene, CDR3 protein.

TRBV7-2	TRBJ2-5	CASSYPPGGQYF
TRBV14	TRBJ1-6	CASSQEDGSTSPLHF
TRBV7-2	TRBJ1-1	CASEWSGNTEAFF
TRBV19	TRBJ2-7	CASSIRNRGEQYF
TRBV18	TRBJ1-5	CASSPGSNQPQHF
TRBV19	TRBJ2-7	CASSRLAGAEQYF
TRBV5-1	TRBJ2-3	CASSLAPGWGGPTDTQYF
TRBV7-6	TRBJ2-1	CASSTTGSRVEQFF
TRBV29-1	TRBJ1-1	CSSNRGEDTEAFF
TRBV2	TRBJ2-1	CASREYNEQFF
TRBV7-8	TRBJ2-1	CASSLAGRNEQFF
TRBV2	TRBJ1-1	CASSAGRQNTEAFF
TRBV5-6	TRBJ1-1	CASSLGRGLTEAFF
TRBV7-3	TRBJ1-6	CASSLSVLVDSPLHF
TRBV5-4	TRBJ2-1	CASSGDDGTSGNYNEQFF
TRBV19	TRBJ1-6	CASSPDRGGSPLHF
TRBV5-1	TRBJ2-2	CASSPGWIRDTGELFF
TRBV25-1	TRBJ1-4	CASSVGGLEEKLFF
TRBV20-1	TRBJ2-2	CSASSWTRSNGELFF
TRBV6-6	TRBJ1-2	CASSNTGTGNYGYTF
TRBV30	TRBJ2-7	CAWSVRTGGLYEQYF
TRBV6-2/TRBV6-3	TRBJ2-7	CASSYRGTGEQYF
TRBV10-3	TRBJ1-3	CAISESGPFHTIYF
TRBV5-1	TRBJ1-1	CASSWGLNTEAFF
TRBV7-9	TRBJ2-7	CASSKIGDPYEQYF
TRBV2	TRBJ2-2	CASALDRSTGELFF
TRBV27	TRBJ2-2	CASKRENTGELFF
TRBV19	TRBJ2-3	CASSALLEATDTQYF
TRBV5-5	TRBJ1-3	CASSLARADSGNTIYF
TRBV7-2	TRBJ2-3	CASSWTSGGSDTQYF
TRBV6-2/TRBV6-3	TRBJ1-2	CASSGPPGTGYGYTF
TRBV10-3	TRBJ1-5	CAISEAGSNQPQHF
TRBV9	TRBJ2-5	CASSVVSAIQETQYF